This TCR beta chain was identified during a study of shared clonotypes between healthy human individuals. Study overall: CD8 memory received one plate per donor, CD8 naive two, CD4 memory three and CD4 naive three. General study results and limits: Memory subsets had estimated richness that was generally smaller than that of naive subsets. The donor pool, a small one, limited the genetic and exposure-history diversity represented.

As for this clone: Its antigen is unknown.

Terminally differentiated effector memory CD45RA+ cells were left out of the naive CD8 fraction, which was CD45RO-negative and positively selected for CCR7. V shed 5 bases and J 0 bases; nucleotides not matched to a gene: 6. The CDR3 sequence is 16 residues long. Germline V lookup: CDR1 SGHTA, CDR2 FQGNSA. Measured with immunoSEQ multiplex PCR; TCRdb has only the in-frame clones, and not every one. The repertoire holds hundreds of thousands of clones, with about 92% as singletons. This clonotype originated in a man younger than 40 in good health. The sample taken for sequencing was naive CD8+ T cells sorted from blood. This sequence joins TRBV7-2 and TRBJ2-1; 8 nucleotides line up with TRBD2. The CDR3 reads CASSPITSGSYNEQFF. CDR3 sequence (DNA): TGTGCCAGCAGCCCCATCACTAGCGGCTCCTACAATGAGCAGTTCTTC.